Below are 10 T cell receptor beta chains sequenced from a single sample in a study of OX40 agonist ivuxolimab in advanced cancers. Method: immunoSEQ multiplex PCR; TCRdb's copy keeps in-frame clones and lacks some. The sample shows tens of thousands of clones, around 90% of them seen only once. The sample was CD4+ or CD8+ T cells sorted from blood, taken in a trial of the OX40 agonist ivuxolimab. Every receptor here comes from an adult with an advanced solid tumor such as melanoma, head and neck, liver or kidney cancer.

The chain uses TRBV29-1 and TRBJ2-3, with 10 bases identical to TRBD1. This CDR3 has 12 residues. The ends lost 7 bases at V and 4 bases at J; junction bases unmatched: 2. Germline CDR1 and CDR2: SQVTM and ANQGSEA. CDR3 protein: CSAGQGADTQYF. CDR3 DNA sequence: TGCAGCGCAGGACAGGGGGCAGATACGCAGTATTTT.

The chain uses TRBV4-3 and TRBJ2-3; 13 bases map to TRBD2. V gave up 0 bases and J gave up 5 bases; unmatched junction bases: 5. CDR1 is LGHNA, CDR2 YSLEER, per germline. The CDR3 extends over 17 amino acids. This CDR3 reads CASSQDSTSGGVDTQYF. Written as DNA, the CDR3 is TGCGCCAGCAGCCAAGATTCAACTAGCGGGGGGGTAGATACGCAGTATTTT.

This chain links TRBV30 with TRBJ2-4; 11 bases align to TRBD2. Germline V CDR1 and CDR2: GTSNPN, SVGIG (reference sequence). This CDR3 contains 16 residues. Losses at the gene ends were 1 base for V and 9 bases for J; bases not matched to a gene: 11. CDR3 loop: CAWSARSGRADGIQYF. The CDR3 coding sequence is TGTGCCTGGAGTGCACGTAGCGGGAGGGCCGATGGCATTCAGTACTTC.

The DNA of the CDR3 is TGTGCCAGCAGCGCGGTGTACAATGAGCAGTTCTTC. Translating it yields CASSAVYNEQFF. V and J are TRBV9 and TRBJ2-1; unclear D gene. Germline CDR1 and CDR2: SGDLS and YYNGEE. The length of the CDR3 is 12 residues. Between the trimmed V and J ends, which lost 3 bases and 4 bases, there was a span of 5 bases.

The V and J genes are TRBV6-5 and TRBJ2-2, with 8 bases fitting TRBD2. There are 15 residues in the CDR3. V lost 2 bases to trimming and J lost 2 bases; unmatched junction nucleotides: 1. Germline assignment: CDR1 MNHEY and CDR2 SVGAGI. The CDR3 protein is CASSYAGGNTGELFF. CDR3 nucleotide sequence: TGTGCCAGCAGTTACGCGGGGGGTAACACCGGGGAGCTGTTTTTT.

The CDR3 protein is CAVHRGREAFF. DNA of the CDR3: TGTGCCGTACACAGGGGCCGTGAAGCTTTCTTT. The gene calls are TRBV2 and TRBJ1-1, with 7 bases matching TRBD1. Unmatched junction bases numbered 7, after V lost 11 bases and J lost 7 bases. The CDR3 runs 11 residues. Germline CDR1 is SNHLY and CDR2 is FYNNEI.

About this clone itself: One end of the junction fails to match germline, which may point to a read error. This rearrangement joins TRBV28 to TRBJ1-4, with 10 bases fitting TRBD1. The CDR3 contains 13 residues. Germline V gene lookup returns CDR1 MDHEN and CDR2 SYDVKM. The CDR3 bases are TGTGCCAGCAGTATATCCGGGGGGACAGGGGCACGATTT. It is translated as CASSISGGTGARF. Together with reference TRBV28 and TRBJ1-4, the CDR3 gives the full variable domain: DVKVTQSSRYLVKRTGEKVFLECVQDMDHENMFWYRQDPGLGLRLIYFSYDVKMKEKGDIPEGYSVSREKKERFSLILESASTNQTSMYLCASSISGGTGARFGSGTQLSVL.

This clone occurred once. V gene TRBV30 combines with J gene TRBJ1-2; D may be TRBD1 (6 bases). The CDR3 loop spans 16 amino acids. Germline V CDR1 and CDR2: GTSNPN, SVGIG (reference sequence). Between the trimmed V and J ends, which lost 4 bases and 0 bases, there was a span of 18 bases. The CDR3 here is CAWTSRGKAPNYGYTF. CDR3 bases: TGTGCCTGGACCAGCAGGGGAAAGGCACCTAACTATGGCTACACCTTC.

The rearrangement uses TRBV28 and TRBJ1-4; TRBD1 aligns across 8 bases. After removal of 6 bases from V and 0 bases from J, the junction contained 6 bases not matched to a gene. The CDR3 runs to 16 residues. CDR1 is MDHEN and CDR2 is SYDVKM in the germline V gene. The CDR3 sequence: CASSRTGSATNEKLFF. The CDR3 DNA sequence: TGTGCCAGCAGCCGGACAGGGAGCGCAACTAATGAAAAACTGTTTTTT.

V and J are TRBV6-6 and TRBJ2-7; 10 positions agree with TRBD2. The CDR3 extends over 11 amino acids. The V segment lost 7 bases and the J segment 12 bases; nucleotides outside the gene matches: 6. CDR1 MNHNY and CDR2 SVGAGI come from the germline V gene (reference sequence). The CDR3 bases are TGTGCCAGCATGCTAGCGGGAGTACGGTACTTC. Its protein product is CASMLAGVRYF.